Listed below are T cell receptor beta chains from one sample, sequenced in a study of cytomegalovirus exposure and HLA in healthy donors. The protocol was immunoSEQ multiplex PCR, while the TCRdb copy is restricted to in-frame clones and leaves out a portion. The sample holds tens of thousands of clones. Material for sequencing was PBMCs. The receptor source for this set is a woman aged 40 to 50 in good health and CMV-seropositive. Each CDR3 is given with its conserved first and last residue. A D gene is named only where the DNA matches it firmly.

TRBJ1-1 | TRBV6-5 | . | 14 | CASSDKSGVTEAFF | TGTGCCAGCAGCGATAAGTCAGGGGTCACTGAAGCTTTCTTT
TRBJ1-1 | TRBV10-3 | . | 13 | CAIDREPGTEAFF | TGTGCCATCGACCGGGAACCTGGTACTGAAGCTTTCTTT
TRBJ1-5 | TRBV19 | TRBD1 | 16 | CASSIWTGQGNQPQHF | TGTGCCAGTAGTATATGGACGGGACAGGGGAATCAGCCCCAGCATTTT
TRBJ1-1 | TRBV18 | TRBD1 | 15 | CASRRDRGYGTEAFF | TGTGCCAGCCGCCGGGACAGGGGGTATGGCACTGAAGCTTTCTTT
TRBJ2-1 | TRBV6-4 | TRBD2 | 15 | CASGPGGSMRGEQFF | TGTGCCAGCGGGCCCGGGGGGTCAATGCGGGGGGAGCAGTTCTTC
TRBJ2-7 | TRBV30 | TRBD1 | 15 | CAWRGGTGGSYEQYF | TGTGCCTGGAGGGGGGGGACAGGGGGCTCCTACGAGCAGTACTTC
TRBJ2-7 | TRBV7-2 | TRBD1 | 15 | CASSLAWTGAGEQYF | TGTGCCAGCAGCTTAGCGTGGACAGGGGCCGGCGAGCAGTACTTC
TRBJ2-2 | TRBV9 | TRBD2 | 16 | CASSASGRSNTGELFF | TGTGCCAGCAGCGCTAGCGGGAGGTCGAACACCGGGGAGCTGTTTTTT
TRBJ1-4 | TRBV27 | . | 14 | CASSLSGLGEKLFF | TGTGCCAGCAGTTTATCTGGACTAGGGGAAAAACTGTTTTTT
TRBJ2-7 | TRBV30 | TRBD1 | 13 | CAWSVRGLGPGHF | TGTGCCTGGAGTGTAAGGGGGCTAGGCCCCGGTCACTTC
TRBJ1-3 | TRBV6-5 | TRBD1 | 13 | CATQQGAGNTIYF | TGTGCCACCCAACAGGGGGCTGGAAACACCATATATTTT
TRBJ1-2 | TRBV10-1 | . | 15 | CASRGRDWDVWGYTF | TGCGCCAGCAGAGGCAGGGACTGGGATGTTTGGGGCTACACCTTC
TRBJ1-6 | TRBV9 | TRBD1 | 15 | CASSVSGTGFSPLHF | TGTGCCAGCAGCGTTTCCGGGACAGGGTTTTCACCCCTCCACTTT
TRBJ1-1 | TRBV19 | . | 13 | CASSRTGRTEAFF | TGTGCCAGTAGTCGAACAGGGCGGACTGAAGCTTTCTTT
TRBJ1-2 | TRBV6-5 | TRBD1 | 13 | CASRTGQVNGYTF | TGTGCCAGCAGGACGGGACAGGTCAATGGCTACACCTTC
TRBJ2-4 | TRBV4-1 | . | 16 | CASSQEGAQGVDIQYF | TGCGCCAGCAGCCAAGAAGGTGCACAGGGAGTCGACATTCAGTACTTC
TRBJ1-1 | TRBV7-2 | . | 11 | CASSPSLEAFF | TGTGCCAGCAGCCCCTCATTAGAGGCTTTCTTT
TRBJ2-3 | TRBV18 | TRBD1 | 17 | CASSRPGTGGSTDTQYF | TGTGCCAGCTCACGCCCCGGGACAGGGGGTTCTACAGATACGCAGTATTTT
TRBJ2-3 | TRBV10-3 | TRBD1 | 14 | CAIRGQGVTDTQYF | TGTGCCATCAGGGGACAGGGGGTAACAGATACGCAGTATTTT
TRBJ2-7 | TRBV9 | TRBD1 | 14 | CASSPRDRSYEQYF | TGTGCCAGCAGCCCCAGGGACAGATCCTACGAGCAGTACTTC
TRBJ1-5 | TRBV7-2 | . | 13 | CASSPQRDQPQHF | TGTGCCAGCAGCCCCCAGAGGGATCAGCCCCAGCATTTT
TRBJ2-1 | TRBV29-1 | . | 10 | CSVEDPTQFF | TGCAGCGTTGAAGACCCCACTCAGTTCTTC
TRBJ1-4 | TRBV5-1 | . | 13 | CASSGHEDEKLFF | TGCGCCAGCAGTGGACATGAGGATGAAAAACTGTTTTTT
TRBJ2-2 | TRBV4-3 | TRBD2 | 18 | CASSQGGGTSGAVGELFF | TGCGCCAGCAGCCAAGGGGGGGGCACTAGCGGGGCGGTCGGGGAGCTGTTTTTT
TRBJ2-5 | TRBV7-9 | TRBD1 | 14 | CASSLATGAETQYF | TGTGCCAGCAGCTTAGCCACAGGGGCAGAGACCCAGTACTTC
TRBJ2-7 | TRBV7-9 | TRBD1 | 15 | CASSLGQGAHYEQYF | TGTGCCAGCAGCCTCGGACAGGGGGCTCACTACGAGCAGTACTTC
TRBJ2-4 | TRBV19 | . | 13 | CASSMGALDIQYF | TGTGCCAGTAGTATGGGGGCGCTGGACATTCAGTACTTC
TRBJ2-6 | TRBV5-1 | TRBD1 | 18 | CASTLAGTGLGGANVLTF | TGCGCCAGCACCCTGGCCGGGACAGGGCTTGGAGGGGCCAACGTCCTGACTTTC
TRBJ2-3 | TRBV5-6 | . | 12 | CASHYGLDTQYF | TGTGCCAGCCACTACGGCCTCGATACGCAGTATTTT
TRBJ2-7 | TRBV11-2 | . | 19 | CASSLDFGLRGQGGDEQYF | TGTGCCAGCAGCTTAGATTTTGGTTTGCGAGGACAGGGAGGGGACGAGCAGTACTTC
TRBJ1-2 | TRBV30 | TRBD1 | 13 | CAWSMDRGAGYTF | TGTGCCTGGAGTATGGACAGGGGAGCCGGCTACACCTTC
TRBJ1-2 | TRBV19 | . | 15 | CASSIRGSQGQVYTF | TGTGCCAGTAGTATACGAGGTTCTCAGGGTCAGGTCTACACCTTC
TRBJ1-2 | TRBV7-2 | . | 14 | CASSLGPDSPRYTF | TGTGCCAGCAGCTTAGGGCCAGACAGTCCCAGGTACACCTTC
TRBJ2-7 | TRBV6-1 | . | 12 | CASSDRGYEQYF | TGTGCCAGCAGTGACCGGGGATACGAGCAGTACTTC
TRBJ2-3 | TRBV28 | . | 14 | CASSILGRTDTQYF | TGTGCCAGCAGTATTCTAGGTCGCACAGATACGCAGTATTTT
TRBJ2-6 | TRBV27 | . | 14 | CASSSGSGANVLTF | TGTGCCAGCAGCTCAGGGTCTGGGGCCAACGTCCTGACTTTC
TRBJ2-7 | TRBV11-2 | . | 13 | CASSAGGRGEQYF | TGTGCCAGCAGCGCAGGGGGGAGAGGCGAGCAGTACTTC
TRBJ2-7 | TRBV19 | TRBD2 | 13 | CATGTSGRIEQYF | TGTGCCACTGGGACTAGCGGGAGAATCGAGCAGTACTTC
TRBJ1-5 | TRBV30 | TRBD1 | 15 | CAWSAQGVVNQPQHF | TGTGCCTGGAGTGCTCAGGGGGTGGTGAATCAGCCCCAGCATTTT
TRBJ2-7 | TRBV5-1 | TRBD1 | 14 | CASRAGQGAYEQYF | TGCGCCAGCAGGGCTGGGCAGGGGGCGTACGAGCAGTACTTC
TRBJ2-7 | TRBV12-5 | TRBD1 | 12 | CARRQGDYEQYF | TGTGCTAGGCGACAGGGGGACTACGAGCAGTACTTC
TRBJ1-5 | TRBV28 | . | 13 | CASRSGVVQPQHF | TGTGCCAGCAGGTCAGGGGTGGTTCAGCCCCAGCATTTT
TRBJ1-2 | TRBV6-5 | . | 16 | CASSYSRGHQTYGYTF | TGTGCCAGCAGTTACTCGAGGGGACATCAGACCTATGGCTACACCTTC
TRBJ2-7 | TRBV29-1 | . | 12 | CSVDEGRYEQYF | TGCAGCGTTGATGAGGGTCGCTACGAGCAGTACTTC
TRBJ2-3 | TRBV4-1 | . | 16 | CASSQTIADLTDTQYF | TGCGCCAGCAGCCAAACTATAGCGGACCTCACAGATACGCAGTATTTT
TRBJ1-3 | TRBV10-3 | . | 13 | CATKQGSGNTIYF | TGTGCCACAAAACAGGGCTCTGGAAACACCATATATTTT
TRBJ1-6 | TRBV30 | . | 13 | CAWSPQDSSPLHF | TGTGCCTGGAGTCCCCAGGACAGTTCACCCCTCCACTTT
TRBJ2-2 | TRBV2 | TRBD1 | 15 | CASSQDRGRAGELFF | TGTGCCAGCAGTCAAGACAGGGGGCGCGCCGGGGAGCTGTTTTTT
TRBJ1-5 | TRBV18 | . | 17 | CASSPWEEEPSNQPQHF | TGTGCCAGCTCACCATGGGAGGAAGAGCCTAGCAATCAGCCCCAGCATTTT
TRBJ2-1 | TRBV7-6 | TRBD2 | 12 | CASSLSGDEQFF | TGTGCCAGCAGCTTAAGCGGGGATGAGCAGTTCTTC
TRBJ1-2 | TRBV2 | . | 14 | CASSPSPGNYGYTF | TGTGCCAGCAGCCCATCCCCAGGGAACTATGGCTACACCTTC
TRBJ2-7 | TRBV9 | TRBD2 | 16 | CASSVGLAEETYEQYF | TGTGCCAGCAGCGTAGGACTAGCAGAAGAAACCTACGAGCAGTACTTC